This TCR beta chain is from a study of T-cell reconstitution after alpha-beta-depleted transplantation in children. This clonotype was detected ten times or more. Unique molecular identifiers were incorporated when the TCRbeta library was constructed. Each CDR3 protein gets one entry after TCRdb re-called the PCR reads with MiXCR. The profile shows about 240,000 distinct CDR3 sequences, approximately 12% of them singletons. V lost 5 bases and J 0 bases, leaving 14 bases between the germline ends. The CDR3 has 15 residues. Germline values: CDR1 SGHTA, CDR2 FQGNSA. V usage is TRBV7-2 and J usage is TRBJ2-7, with TRBD2 as a possible D gene (6 bases). The sequence was collected from a human donor who donated a stem cell graft to a child with acute lymphoblastic leukemia. The specimen was PBMCs from the stem cell graft donor, collected from the stem cell graft. The chain's CDR3 is CASSASAKASYEQYF. CDR3 in DNA: TGTGCCAGCAGCGCTAGCGCCAAAGCCTCCTACGAGCAGTACTTC. Full variable domain (outside the CDR3, taken from reference TRBV7-2 and TRBJ2-7): GAGVSQSPSNKVTEKGKDVELRCDPISGHTALYWYRQSLGQGLEFLIYFQGNSAPDKSGLPSDRFSAERTGGSVSTLTIQRTQQEDSAVYLCASSASAKASYEQYFGPGTRLTVT.